This TCR beta chain was identified during a study of cytotoxic CD8 clonotypes in ibrutinib-treated CLL. Study context: After a median of around 70 months, approximately 15 patients stayed remitted and some twelve progressed; responses had been partial in 24 and complete in 2.

Data came from immunoSEQ multiplex PCR; TCRdb stores just in-frame clones and leaves some out. Here the sample spans about 200,000 clones, 70% being singletons. Trimming left V 2 bases short and J 0 bases short, with 5 bases between. The V gene's germline CDR1 is GTSNPN and CDR2 SVGIG (reference sequence). The length of the CDR3 is 12 residues. In regard to this clone: Its antigen is still unknown.

Whole-study findings and limits: Baseline clonality, higher than in age-matched healthy donors, tracked circulating CD8+ T-cell counts.

The starting material was PBMCs, obtained after 12 months of ibrutinib treatment. The source is a human donor with chronic lymphocytic leukemia. The chain carries TRBV30 and TRBJ2-7; no reliable D call. This CDR3 reads CAWSWRSYEQYF. CDR3 in DNA: TGTGCCTGGAGTTGGCGCTCCTACGAGCAGTACTTC.